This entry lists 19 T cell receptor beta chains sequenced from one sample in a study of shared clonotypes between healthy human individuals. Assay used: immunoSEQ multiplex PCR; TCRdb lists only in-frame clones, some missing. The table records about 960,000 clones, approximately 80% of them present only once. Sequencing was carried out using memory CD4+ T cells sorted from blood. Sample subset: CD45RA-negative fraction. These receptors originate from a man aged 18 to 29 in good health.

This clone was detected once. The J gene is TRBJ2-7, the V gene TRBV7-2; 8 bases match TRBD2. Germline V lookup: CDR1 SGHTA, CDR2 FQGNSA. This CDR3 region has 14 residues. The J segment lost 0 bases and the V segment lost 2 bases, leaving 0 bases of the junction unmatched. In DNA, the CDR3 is TGTGCCAGCAGCTTAAGCGGGGGCTCCTACGAGCAGTACTTC. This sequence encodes CASSLSGGSYEQYF.

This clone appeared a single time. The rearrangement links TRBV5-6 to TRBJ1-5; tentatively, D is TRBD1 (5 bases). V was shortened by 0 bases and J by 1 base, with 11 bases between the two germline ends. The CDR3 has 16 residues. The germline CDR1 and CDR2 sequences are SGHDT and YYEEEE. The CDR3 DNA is TGTGCCAGCAGCTTGGAGGGGAGCGGGAGCAATCAGCCCCAGCATTTT. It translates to CASSLEGSGSNQPQHF.

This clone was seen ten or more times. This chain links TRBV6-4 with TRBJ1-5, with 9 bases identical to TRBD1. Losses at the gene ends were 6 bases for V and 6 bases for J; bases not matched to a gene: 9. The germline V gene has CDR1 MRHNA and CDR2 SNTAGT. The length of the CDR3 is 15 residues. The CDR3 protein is CASRFRGQGLQPQHF. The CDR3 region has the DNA TGTGCCAGCAGATTCAGGGGACAGGGACTTCAGCCCCAGCATTTT.

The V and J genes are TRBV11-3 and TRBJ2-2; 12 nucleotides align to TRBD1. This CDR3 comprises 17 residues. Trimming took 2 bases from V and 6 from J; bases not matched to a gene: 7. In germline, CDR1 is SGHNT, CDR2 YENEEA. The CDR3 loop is CASSLWGQGARAGELFF. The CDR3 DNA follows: TGTGCCAGCAGCTTATGGGGACAGGGGGCGCGGGCCGGGGAGCTGTTTTTT.

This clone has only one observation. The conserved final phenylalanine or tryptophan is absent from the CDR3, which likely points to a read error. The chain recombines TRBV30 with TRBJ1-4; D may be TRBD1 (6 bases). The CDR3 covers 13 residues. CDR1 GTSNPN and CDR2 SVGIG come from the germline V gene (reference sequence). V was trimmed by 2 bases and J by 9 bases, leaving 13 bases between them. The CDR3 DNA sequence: TGTGCCTGGAGTTCTGGGGGCGCGAAAAAACTGTTTCTT. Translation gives CAWSSGGAKKLFL.

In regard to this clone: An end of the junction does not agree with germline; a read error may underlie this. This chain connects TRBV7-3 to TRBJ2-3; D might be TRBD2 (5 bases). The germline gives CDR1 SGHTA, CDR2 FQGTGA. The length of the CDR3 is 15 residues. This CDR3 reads CASSLAPSSTDTQYF. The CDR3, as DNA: TGTGCTAGCAGCTTAGCGCCTAGCTCCACAGATACGCAGTATTTT.

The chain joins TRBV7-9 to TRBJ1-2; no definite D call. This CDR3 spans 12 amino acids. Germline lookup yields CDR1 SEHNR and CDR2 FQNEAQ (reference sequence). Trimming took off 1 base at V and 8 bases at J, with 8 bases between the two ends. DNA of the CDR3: TGTGCCAGCAGCTTAGGGGAGCGGGGCTACACCTTC. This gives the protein CASSLGERGYTF.

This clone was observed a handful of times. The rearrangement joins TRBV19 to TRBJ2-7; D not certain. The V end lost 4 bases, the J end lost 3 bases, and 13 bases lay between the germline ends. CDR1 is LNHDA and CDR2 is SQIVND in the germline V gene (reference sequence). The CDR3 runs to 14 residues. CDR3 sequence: CASSRCTEIYEQYF. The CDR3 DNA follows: TGTGCCAGTAGTAGGTGCACGGAAATCTACGAGCAGTACTTC.

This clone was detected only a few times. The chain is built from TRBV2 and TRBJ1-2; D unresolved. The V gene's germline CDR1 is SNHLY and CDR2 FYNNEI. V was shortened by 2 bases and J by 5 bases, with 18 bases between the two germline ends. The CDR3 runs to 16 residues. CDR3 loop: CASSETKWEPEYGYTF. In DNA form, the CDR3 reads TGTGCCAGCAGTGAAACAAAGTGGGAGCCGGAGTATGGCTACACCTTC. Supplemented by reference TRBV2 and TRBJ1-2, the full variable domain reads EPEVTQTPSHQVTQMGQEVILRCVPISNHLYFYWYRQILGQKVEFLVSFYNNEISEKSEIFDDQFSVERPDGSNFTLKIRSTKLEDSAMYFCASSETKWEPEYGYTFGSGTRLTVV.

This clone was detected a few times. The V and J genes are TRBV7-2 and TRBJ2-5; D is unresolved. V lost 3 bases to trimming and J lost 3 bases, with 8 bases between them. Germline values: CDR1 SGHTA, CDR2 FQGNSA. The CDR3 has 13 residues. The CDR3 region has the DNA TGTGCCAGCAGCTTCCAAACAAAAGAGACCCAGTACTTC. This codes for CASSFQTKETQYF.

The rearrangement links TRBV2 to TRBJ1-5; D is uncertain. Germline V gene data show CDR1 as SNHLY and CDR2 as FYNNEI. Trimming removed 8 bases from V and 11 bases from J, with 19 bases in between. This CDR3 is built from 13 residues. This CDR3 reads CASSPSRGEAQHF. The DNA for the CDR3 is TGTGCCAGCTCACCTTCGCGAGGAGAGGCCCAGCATTTT.

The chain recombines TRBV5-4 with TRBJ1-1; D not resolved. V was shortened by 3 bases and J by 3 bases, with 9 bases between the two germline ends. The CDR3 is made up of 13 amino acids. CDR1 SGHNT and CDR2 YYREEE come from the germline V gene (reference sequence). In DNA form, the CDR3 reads TGTGCCAGCAGCTCGGACGGTTACACTGAAGCTTTCTTT. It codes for CASSSDGYTEAFF.

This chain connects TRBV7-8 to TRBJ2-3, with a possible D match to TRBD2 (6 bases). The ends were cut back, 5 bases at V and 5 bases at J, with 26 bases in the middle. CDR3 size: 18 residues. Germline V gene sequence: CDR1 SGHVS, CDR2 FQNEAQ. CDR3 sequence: CASSTNGGAGSPRDTQYF. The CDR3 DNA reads TGTGCCAGCAGCACGAATGGGGGAGCGGGTTCCCCCCGAGATACGCAGTATTTT. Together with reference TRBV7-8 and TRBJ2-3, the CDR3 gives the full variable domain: GAGVSQSPRYKVAKRGQDVALRCDPISGHVSLFWYQQALGQGPEFLTYFQNEAQLDKSGLPSDRFFAERPEGSVSTLKIQRTQQEDSAVYLCASSTNGGAGSPRDTQYFGPGTRLTVL.

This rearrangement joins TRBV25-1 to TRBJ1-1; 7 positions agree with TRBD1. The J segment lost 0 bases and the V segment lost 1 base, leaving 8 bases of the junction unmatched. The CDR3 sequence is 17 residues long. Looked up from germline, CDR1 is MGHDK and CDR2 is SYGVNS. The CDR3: CASSESPTGPMNTEAFF. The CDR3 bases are TGTGCCAGCAGTGAATCCCCGACAGGGCCTATGAACACTGAAGCTTTCTTT.

The CDR3 sequence: CASSLSGTSARREQFF. The CDR3, as DNA: TGTGCCAGCAGTTTATCCGGGACTAGCGCCCGCCGAGAGCAGTTCTTC. The chain couples TRBV27 to TRBJ2-1; 10 bases are shared with TRBD2. The germline CDR1 and CDR2 sequences are MNHEY and SMNVEV (reference sequence). CDR3 length: 16 residues. V lost 0 bases and J lost 10; bases outside the gene matches: 9.

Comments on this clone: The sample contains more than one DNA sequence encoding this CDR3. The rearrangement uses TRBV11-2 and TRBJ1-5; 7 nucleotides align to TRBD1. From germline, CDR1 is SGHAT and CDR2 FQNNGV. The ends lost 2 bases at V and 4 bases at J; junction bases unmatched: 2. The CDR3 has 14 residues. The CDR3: CASSLQGGNQPQHF. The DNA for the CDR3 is TGTGCCAGCAGCTTACAGGGGGGAAATCAGCCCCAGCATTTT. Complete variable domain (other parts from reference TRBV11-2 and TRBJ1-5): EAGVAQSPRYKIIEKRQSVAFWCNPISGHATLYWYQQILGQGPKLLIQFQNNGVVDDSQLPKDRFSAERLKGVDSTLKIQPAKLEDSAVYLCASSLQGGNQPQHFGDGTRLSIL.

CDR3 amino acids: CASSLDARGDNEQFF. CDR3 nucleotide sequence: TGTGCCAGCAGTCTGGACGCCCGGGGGGACAATGAGCAGTTCTTC. The chain links TRBV27 to TRBJ2-1, with TRBD2 matching over 7 bases. CDR1 MNHEY and CDR2 SMNVEV come from the germline V gene (reference sequence). This CDR3 region has 15 residues. Germline trimming cut 5 bases from V and 5 bases from J; bases unmatched to any gene: 9.

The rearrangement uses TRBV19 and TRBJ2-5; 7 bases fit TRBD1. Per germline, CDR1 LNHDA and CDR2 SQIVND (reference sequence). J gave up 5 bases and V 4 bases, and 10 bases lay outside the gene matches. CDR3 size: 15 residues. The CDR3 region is CASSSSTGLGETQYF. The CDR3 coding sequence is TGTGCCAGTAGTAGTTCGACAGGGCTGGGGGAGACCCAGTACTTC.

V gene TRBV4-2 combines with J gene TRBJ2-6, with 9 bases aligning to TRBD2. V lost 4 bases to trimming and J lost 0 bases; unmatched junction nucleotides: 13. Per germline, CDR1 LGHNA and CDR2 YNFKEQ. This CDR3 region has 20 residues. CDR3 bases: TGTGCCAGCAGCCCGGCGGATTTAGCGGGGGACCGCTCTGGGGCCAACGTCCTGACTTTC. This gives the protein CASSPADLAGDRSGANVLTF.